The rows below give T cell receptor beta chains drawn from one sample of a study of cytomegalovirus exposure and HLA in healthy donors. Clones were read by immunoSEQ multiplex PCR, and TCRdb kept only the in-frame ones, dropping some. This table has under 200,000 clones, approximately 80% appearing once. Source material: PBMCs. The source of these receptors is a man aged 60 to 69 in good health and CMV-seronegative. The CDR3 runs from the conserved cysteine through the conserved F or W. A D gene is named only where the DNA matches it firmly. Clone size is given for some rows only: seen once, a few or many times, or a class if the clone is expanded.

>-|TRBV5-4|TRBD2|TRBJ2-1
TGTGCCAGCAGCTTGGCCTTGGGGGGGTCGGGGAACAATGAGCAGTTCTTC
CASSLALGGSGNNEQFF
>-|TRBV27|TRBD2|TRBJ2-7
TGTGCCAGCAGTTTATACCCAGCGGGGGCCTCCTACGAGCAGTACTTC
CASSLYPAGASYEQYF
>-|TRBV19|-|TRBJ2-4
TGTGCCAGCGCGCCGGGGGGCAGGCTAGCCAAAAACATTCAGTACTTC
CASAPGGRLAKNIQYF
>once|TRBV18|TRBD1|TRBJ2-5
TGTGCCAGCTCACCACGACAGGGAACCCAAGAGACCCAGTACTTC
CASSPRQGTQETQYF
>-|TRBV29-1|TRBD1|TRBJ1-2
TGCAGCGTTGTCGGACAGGGGGCGGATGGCTACACCTTC
CSVVGQGADGYTF
>once|TRBV5-4|-|TRBJ1-4
TGTGCCAGCAGCTCTACCCGTGATGAAAAACTGTTTTTT
CASSSTRDEKLFF
>-|TRBV6-1|-|TRBJ1-2
TGTGCCAGCAGTTACGGGGAGCGCTACACCTTC
CASSYGERYTF
>-|TRBV5-4|TRBD1|TRBJ2-7
TGTGCCAGCAGCGGGACCCGACAGGGTATCTACGAGCAGTACTTC
CASSGTRQGIYEQYF
>-|TRBV29-1|TRBD1|TRBJ1-2
TGCAGCGTTGGGACAGGGGGCGGCGGTGGCTACACCTTC
CSVGTGGGGGYTF
>-|TRBV6-1|-|TRBJ2-1
TGTGCCAGCAGTCTAGACCGGAGCTCCTACAATGAGCAGTTCTTC
CASSLDRSSYNEQFF
>once|TRBV5-6|TRBD2|TRBJ2-7
TGTGCCAGCAGTGCCGGACTAGCGGCGGACTACGAGCAGTACTTC
CASSAGLAADYEQYF
>-|TRBV5-5|-|TRBJ2-6
TGTGCCAGCAGCTTAAGTGGGGCGCTTGGTACCGGGGCCAACGTCCTGACTTTC
CASSLSGALGTGANVLTF
>-|TRBV5-5|-|TRBJ2-3
TGTGCCAGCAGCTGGACAGTCCGGGGAGATACGCAGTATTTT
CASSWTVRGDTQYF
>-|TRBV30|-|TRBJ1-2
TGTGCCTGGAGTCCAACCGACAGGTATGGCTACACCTTC
CAWSPTDRYGYTF
>once|TRBV7-8|-|TRBJ1-6
TGTGCCAGCAGCACTACGGATTCCTATAATTCACCCCTCCACTTT
CASSTTDSYNSPLHF
>-|TRBV7-3|TRBD1|TRBJ1-1
TGTGCCAGCAGCCCGGGACAGGGGGCGGGCGCTGAAGCTTTCTTT
CASSPGQGAGAEAFF
>few|TRBV7-9|-|TRBJ1-3
TGTGCCAGCAGCGCATTTATGGAGGGCCTTGGCCACGGAAACACCATATATTTT
CASSAFMEGLGHGNTIYF
>once|TRBV10-3|TRBD1|TRBJ2-1
TGTGCCATCAGTACAGGGGGCCTGTCCTACAATGAGCAGTTCTTC
CAISTGGLSYNEQFF
>once|TRBV6-5|-|TRBJ1-1
TGTGCCAGCAGTTACCAGGGTATGAACACTGAAGCTTTCTTT
CASSYQGMNTEAFF
>-|TRBV5-1|TRBD2|TRBJ2-1
TGCGCCAGCAGCTTGGAGCGGGGGCGAGCATTTTACAATGAGCAGTTCTTC
CASSLERGRAFYNEQFF
>-|TRBV7-2|TRBD1|TRBJ2-7
TGTGCCAGCAGCTTCGGGACAGTTCCCTACGAGCAGTACTTC
CASSFGTVPYEQYF
>-|TRBV19|-|TRBJ2-7
TGTGCCAGTAGTGGTAGAGTAGGCGGTCCCTACGAGCAGTACTTC
CASSGRVGGPYEQYF
>-|TRBV7-6|-|TRBJ1-1
TGTGCCAGCAGCTTAGGCACAGGGAACACTGAAGCTTTCTTT
CASSLGTGNTEAFF
>-|TRBV7-9|-|TRBJ1-4
TGTGCCAGCAGCGTCTCCGTCCGGACAGCAAATGAAAAACTGTTTTTT
CASSVSVRTANEKLFF
>-|TRBV21-1|-|TRBJ2-7
TGTGCCAGCAGCGCAGAGACAGGGTACGACGAGCAGTACTTC
CASSAETGYDEQYF
>few|TRBV29-1|TRBD1|TRBJ1-2
TGCAGCGTTGAACCAGGGGGCAATGGCTACCCCTTC
CSVEPGGNGYPF
>-|TRBV11-2|TRBD1|TRBJ1-1
TGTGCCAGCAGCGATACAGGGGGAGAAGCTTTCTTT
CASSDTGGEAFF
>few|TRBV2|TRBD2|TRBJ2-1
TGTGCCAGCAGGGCGGAAGAGACTAGCGCCTCGAGCTCCTACAATGAGCAGTTCTTC
CASRAEETSASSSYNEQFF
>few|TRBV4-3|TRBD1|TRBJ2-5
TGCGCCAGCAGCTACAAACAGGGGGAGACCCAGTACTTC
CASSYKQGETQYF
>-|TRBV30|TRBD2|TRBJ2-2
TGTGCCTGGGAGGGCGGGAGGGCCCCCGGGGAGCTGTTTTTT
CAWEGGRAPGELFF
>-|TRBV4-1|-|TRBJ2-3
TGCGCCAGCAGCCAAGTGGGGCTGCACACAGATACGCAGTATTTT
CASSQVGLHTDTQYF
>once|TRBV10-3|TRBD1|TRBJ2-1
TGTGCCATCAGCGATCCGGGACAGGGGGCGGTTGAGCAGTTCTTC
CAISDPGQGAVEQFF
>-|TRBV6-5|-|TRBJ2-1
TGTGCCAGCAGTCAGGTGAATGAGCAGTTCTTC
CASSQVNEQFF
>-|TRBV5-5|TRBD2|TRBJ2-7
TGTGCCAGCAGCTTGGGGGTGGGGGGGGGCTCCTACGAGCAGTACTTC
CASSLGVGGGSYEQYF
>-|TRBV18|TRBD1|TRBJ1-2
TGTGCCAGCTCGATACCGGGACAGGGAGGCGGCTACACCTTC
CASSIPGQGGGYTF
>-|TRBV27|TRBD1|TRBJ1-2
TGTGCCAGCAGTCCCACGACAGGGTATGGCTACACCTTC
CASSPTTGYGYTF
>-|TRBV6-5|TRBD1|TRBJ1-5
TGTGCCAGCAGAGACAGGGGAGGTAGCAATCAGCCCCAGAATTTT
CASRDRGGSNQPQNF
>few|TRBV7-2|TRBD1|TRBJ1-1
TGTGCCAGCAGCTTAGACAGGGGGCGTTTCACTGAAGCTTTCTTT
CASSLDRGRFTEAFF
>-|TRBV5-1|TRBD1|TRBJ2-3
TGCGCCAGCAGTCCGACAGGGGGCCTAACGCAGTATTTT
CASSPTGGLTQYF
>-|TRBV27|TRBD2|TRBJ2-7
TGTGCCAGCAGACTAGCGGGAGGGGGCTACGAGCAGTACTTC
CASRLAGGGYEQYF
>-|TRBV9|-|TRBJ2-2
TGTGCCAGCAGCGTAGCTTCAGGGGCCGGGGAGCTGTTTTTT
CASSVASGAGELFF
>-|TRBV19|-|TRBJ1-5
TGTGCCAGTAGTATAGCAGGGGGCAATCAGCCCCAGCATTTT
CASSIAGGNQPQHF
>once|TRBV5-5|-|TRBJ1-5
TGTGCCAGCAGCTTCACTTTAGCCCCCCGAGGAGGTCAGCCCCAGCATTTT
CASSFTLAPRGGQPQHF
>-|TRBV13|TRBD2|TRBJ2-7
TGTGCCAGCAGTCTTACGGGGGGGAGAGGTGCCTCCGAGCAGTACTTC
CASSLTGGRGASEQYF
>-|TRBV7-8|TRBD1|TRBJ2-7
TGTGCCAGCAGCTTAGGGCAGGGGGACCAGTACTTC
CASSLGQGDQYF
>-|TRBV15|TRBD1|TRBJ2-3
TGTGCCACCAGCAGGGACAGGGATATGGCGGCAGATACGCAGTATTTT
CATSRDRDMAADTQYF